The 19 T cell receptor beta chains below were found in one sample sequenced in a study of graft-versus-host responses after intestinal transplantation (TCRdb year 2021). These receptors have no known antigen. The library was prepared using the immunoSEQ multiplex PCR assay. What TCRdb holds here is the immuneACCESS table cut down to in-frame rearrangements. Part of the clones is not present; checked against another copy, under half of the missing clones reflect an unresolved V gene, and the others are unexplained. Within this sample are about 89,000 clones, with 94% of them counted one time only. Together, the top ten hold 0.15% to 0.2% of the sample. Per the publication, the time point label means: cells obtained before transplantation from donor or recipient. Material: unstimulated CD4+ T cells sorted from spleen or lymph node cells, obtained before transplant. All receptors come from a human donor who was the organ donor for an intestinal transplant.

The rearrangement uses TRBV19 and TRBJ1-1; the D is unclear. The germline CDR1 and CDR2 sequences are LNHDA and SQIVND (reference sequence). Trimming took 4 bases from V and 1 from J, leaving 10 bases between them. The CDR3 length is 14 residues. The CDR3 region is CASSTWTGNTEAFF. The CDR3 DNA sequence: TGTGCCAGTAGTACCTGGACTGGGAACACTGAAGCTTTCTTT.

This chain joins TRBV9 and TRBJ2-1, with TRBD2 matching 11 bases. V was clipped by 0 bases and J by 8 bases; unmatched bases: 10. There are 17 residues in the CDR3. From germline, CDR1 is SGDLS and CDR2 YYNGEE. CDR3 protein: CASSVARTSGGWDEQFF. The CDR3 DNA reads as TGTGCCAGCAGCGTAGCCCGAACTAGCGGGGGTTGGGATGAGCAGTTCTTC.

This chain links TRBV27 with TRBJ2-7; the D is unclear. Germline CDR1 is MNHEY and CDR2 is SMNVEV (reference sequence). The CDR3 is 15 amino acids. Deletions cut 0 bases from V and 3 bases from J, with 12 bases between. CDR3 sequence reads: CASSLSATRGYEQYF. The CDR3 DNA follows: TGTGCCAGCAGTTTATCCGCCACCAGAGGCTACGAGCAGTACTTC.

This clone has only one observation. The genes are TRBV18 and TRBJ1-1; D may be TRBD1 (6 bases). Per the germline V gene, CDR1 is KGHSH and CDR2 is LQKENI. Trimming stripped 2 bases from V and 0 bases from J, with 16 bases between. This CDR3 has 17 amino acids. The CDR3: CASSPRNHGQLNTEAFF. The CDR3 coding sequence is TGTGCCAGCTCACCAAGAAACCACGGACAGCTGAACACTGAAGCTTTCTTT. Combining the CDR3 with reference TRBV18 and TRBJ1-1 gives the whole variable domain NAGVMQNPRHLVRRRGQEARLRCSPMKGHSHVYWYRQLPEEGLKFMVYLQKENIIDESGMPKERFSAEFPKEGPSILRIQQVVRGDSAAYFCASSPRNHGQLNTEAFFGQGTRLTVV.

The rearrangement links TRBV7-9 to TRBJ1-1, with 8 nucleotides matching TRBD1. V was pared by 5 bases and J by 5 bases, with 4 bases of the junction left unmatched. This CDR3 has 13 residues. CDR1 SEHNR and CDR2 FQNEAQ come from the germline V gene (reference sequence). The CDR3 reads CASSGNRGTEAFF. CDR3 nucleotide sequence: TGTGCCAGCAGCGGTAACAGGGGGACTGAAGCTTTCTTT.

The V gene is TRBV2, the J gene TRBJ2-7, with D unclear. This CDR3 has 14 amino acids. Trimming cost V 3 bases and J 2 bases, with 11 bases left between them. Germline V gene data show CDR1 as SNHLY and CDR2 as FYNNEI. The CDR3 nucleotides are TGTGCCAGCAGTGACGGCCTCGCACCCTACGAGCAGTACTTC. Its protein product is CASSDGLAPYEQYF. Together with reference TRBV2 and TRBJ2-7, the CDR3 gives the full variable domain: EPEVTQTPSHQVTQMGQEVILRCVPISNHLYFYWYRQILGQKVEFLVSFYNNEISEKSEIFDDQFSVERPDGSNFTLKIRSTKLEDSAMYFCASSDGLAPYEQYFGPGTRLTVT.

The genes are TRBV7-2 and TRBJ2-5; TRBD1 or TRBD2 may be the D gene (5 bases each). V was pared by 1 base and J by 6 bases, with 12 bases between. The CDR3 length is 14 residues. Germline V gene sequence: CDR1 SGHTA, CDR2 FQGNSA. CDR3 DNA sequence: TGTGCCAGCAGCTTAGAACTGGGGACGAAGACCCAGTACTTC. Translation: CASSLELGTKTQYF.

This chain links TRBV29-1 with TRBJ2-5; maybe TRBD2 (5 bases). V was cut by 5 bases and J by 1 base, with 17 bases left in between. Germline CDR1 is SQVTM and CDR2 is ANQGSEA. The CDR3 sequence is 15 residues long. The DNA of the CDR3 is TGCAGCGTTCGAAGTGGCATCGGACTCCAAGAGACCCAGTACTTC. It is translated as CSVRSGIGLQETQYF.

V is TRBV19 and J is TRBJ2-6, with D unresolved. Looked up from germline, CDR1 is LNHDA and CDR2 is SQIVND (reference sequence). Deletions cut 7 bases from V and 2 bases from J, with 0 bases between. CDR3 length: 11 amino acids. CDR3 sequence reads: CASTGANVLTF. CDR3 DNA: TGTGCCAGTACTGGGGCCAACGTCCTGACTTTC.

This chain joins TRBV6-5 and TRBJ1-2; tentatively, D is TRBD1 (5 bases). The CDR3 runs to 15 residues. Trimming left V 0 bases short and J 5 bases short, with 13 bases between. The germline CDR1 and CDR2 sequences are MNHEY and SVGAGI. The CDR3 is CASSYSGRETYGYTF. CDR3 nucleotide sequence: TGTGCCAGCAGTTACTCGGGGCGGGAGACTTATGGCTACACCTTC.

V and J are TRBV30 and TRBJ1-6; D unclear. V lost 1 base to trimming and J lost 5 bases, with 9 bases between them. CDR1 and CDR2 (germline): GTSNPN, SVGIG (reference sequence). The CDR3 consists of 14 residues. As DNA, the CDR3 is TGTGCCTGGAGTGGTCACACGGATAATTCACCCCTCCACTTT. It translates to CAWSGHTDNSPLHF.

On this clone: The junction shows a germline mismatch at one end, possibly a read error. The rearrangement joins TRBV11-2 to TRBJ2-5; 8 bases match TRBD2. CDR1 is SGHAT, CDR2 FQNNGV, per germline. The CDR3 sequence is 16 residues long. The CDR3 nucleotides read TGTGCCAGCAGCTCCGGTCGGCGGGGGGACCCAGAGACCCGGTACTTC. Translation: CASSSGRRGDPETRYF.

J is TRBJ1-5 and V is TRBV27; D not resolved. The CDR3 totals 12 residues. The germline V gene encodes CDR1 MNHEY and CDR2 SMNVEV (reference sequence). The V end lost 5 bases, the J end lost 3 bases, and 5 bases lay between the germline ends. CDR3 loop: CASSPHNQPQHF. The DNA for the CDR3 is TGTGCCAGCAGTCCCCACAATCAGCCCCAGCATTTT.

The chain couples TRBV18 to TRBJ2-3, with 9 bases lining up with TRBD2. Germline V gives CDR1 KGHSH, CDR2 LQKENI. CDR3 length: 15 residues. V trimming: 1 base; J trimming: 1 base; junction bases outside the gene matches: 0. CDR3 loop: CASSPLAGGTDTQYF. DNA of the CDR3: TGTGCCAGCTCACCACTAGCGGGGGGCACAGATACGCAGTATTTT. The full variable domain, completed using reference TRBV18 and TRBJ2-3, is NAGVMQNPRHLVRRRGQEARLRCSPMKGHSHVYWYRQLPEEGLKFMVYLQKENIIDESGMPKERFSAEFPKEGPSILRIQQVVRGDSAAYFCASSPLAGGTDTQYFGPGTRLTVL.

V usage is TRBV28 and J usage is TRBJ1-5; D unclear. Germline V gene sequence: CDR1 MDHEN, CDR2 SYDVKM. CDR3 length equals 15 residues. Trimming removed 6 bases from V and 6 bases from J, with 18 bases in between. CDR3: CASSQGQSFGQPQHF. CDR3 nucleotides: TGTGCCAGCAGCCAAGGTCAGAGTTTCGGTCAGCCCCAGCATTTT.

This chain joins TRBV7-6 and TRBJ1-5; weak D call: TRBD1 (6 bases). The length of the CDR3 is 15 residues. Germline CDR1 is SGHVS and CDR2 is FNYEAQ. The V end was cut by 2 bases, the J end by 3 bases, with 11 bases between. The CDR3 region is CASSLQQGFNQPQHF. CDR3 nucleotide sequence: TGTGCCAGCAGCTTACAACAGGGCTTCAATCAGCCCCAGCATTTT.

The table lists this clone with a few counts. The chain is built from TRBV28 and TRBJ2-7, with D perhaps TRBD1 (6 bases). Trimming pared 5 bases from V and 3 bases from J, leaving 11 bases between. Germline assignment: CDR1 MDHEN and CDR2 SYDVKM. The CDR3 totals 13 residues. In DNA, the CDR3 is TGTGCCAGCAGTCCCACAGGGAACTACGAGCAGTACTTC. Protein product: CASSPTGNYEQYF.

The chain couples TRBV6-4 to TRBJ1-5; D possibly corresponds to TRBD1 (6 bases). The CDR3 covers 15 residues. Germline CDR1 reads MRHNA; CDR2 reads SNTAGT. V was shortened by 6 bases and J by 1 base, with 13 bases between the two germline ends. This CDR3 reads CASRPGAGSNQPQHF. In DNA form, the CDR3 reads TGTGCCAGCAGACCGGGGGCGGGGAGCAATCAGCCCCAGCATTTT.

This clone was recorded once. J is TRBJ2-1 and V is TRBV10-1; tentatively, D is TRBD2 (7 bases). CDR1 and CDR2 (germline): WNHNN, SYGVQD (reference sequence). The germline V and J ends were trimmed by 2 bases and 15 bases, with 17 bases remaining between them. There are 13 residues in the CDR3. The CDR3 DNA follows: TGCGCCAGCAGTGAGGCGGGGGCGGGGGTGCGGTTCTTC. Protein: CASSEAGAGVRFF.